This paragraph reports one T cell receptor (beta chain). The antigen this receptor binds is unknown. Base qualities were left out, and no much larger clone turns up one base away. The data were obtained in a study of blood T cell repertoires in COVID-19 (dated by TCRdb to about 2020). Background for the entire study: The collaborator samples originated in the United States, Italy and Spain and spanned the acute and convalescent phases of COVID-19. The material from the prospective study consisted of cDNA or gDNA derived from T cells, B-cell-depleted T cells, or PBMCs. Deeply sampled blood TCRbeta repertoires from subjects exposed to, actively infected with, or recovered from COVID-19 were included in the dataset. The repertoires were released in a freely available public database intended as a resource for research on the immune response to SARS-CoV-2. The samples were drawn from the first 160 participants of the ongoing ImmuneRACE study and from some 1,300 subjects provided by 6 global collaborators. A de-identified subject ID, COVID-19 status, age in years and sex were almost always included in the sample metadata. HLA class I and class II types, where available, came from metadata supplied by the sample provider rather than from assay-based typing. Study-wide findings and limitations: Clinical and demographic metadata were provided uncurated, with the amount varying by source and participant.

Trimming takes 4 bases from V and 6 bases from J, and the germline ends sit 22 bases apart. Looking up the germline V gene yields CDR1 MNHNS and CDR2 SASEGT. Including the terminal cysteine and phenylalanine, the CDR3 comprises 17 residues. Only the CDR3 region is kept as DNA, spanning 51 bases read in frame from base 1. Whole blood was collected in K2EDTA tubes by collaborating institutions according to the institutions' own protocols. For TCRbeta analysis, collaborators shipped samples as frozen whole blood, isolated PBMCs, or DNA extracted from either of those sample types. TCRbeta CDR3 regions were amplified from genomic DNA by means of the immunoSEQ Assay, a bias-controlled multiplex PCR. As for how the authors treated the data: The number of nucleated cells in each sample was estimated by amplification of reference gene primers within the assay. To quantify the absolute abundance of each unique TCRbeta CDR3 rearrangement, sequence reads were collapsed and filtered. For each sample, productive Simpson clonality was calculated as the square root of Simpson's diversity index across productive rearrangements. TCRdb stores this immuneACCESS table with in-frame sequences only. Part of the clones is absent; in the studies checked, under half of the shortfall reflects unresolved V genes, and no reason is known for the rest. The V and J calls and clone size come from that table; D and trimming were worked out from the DNA. The sample contains approximately 75,000 clones, roughly 87% of them found a single time. The leading ten clones occupy approximately 31% of the sample.

Source material: peripheral blood. The sequence joins TRBV6-1 to TRBJ1-5; 5 matching bases give a weak D call of TRBD1. This TCR was sampled from a man aged 50 or older with acute or convalescent COVID-19. CDR3 loop: CASSVPRGGGIVQPQHF. The DNA sequence follows: TGTGCCAGCAGTGTCCCCCGGGGGGGAGGGATCGTTCAGCCCCAGCATTTT.